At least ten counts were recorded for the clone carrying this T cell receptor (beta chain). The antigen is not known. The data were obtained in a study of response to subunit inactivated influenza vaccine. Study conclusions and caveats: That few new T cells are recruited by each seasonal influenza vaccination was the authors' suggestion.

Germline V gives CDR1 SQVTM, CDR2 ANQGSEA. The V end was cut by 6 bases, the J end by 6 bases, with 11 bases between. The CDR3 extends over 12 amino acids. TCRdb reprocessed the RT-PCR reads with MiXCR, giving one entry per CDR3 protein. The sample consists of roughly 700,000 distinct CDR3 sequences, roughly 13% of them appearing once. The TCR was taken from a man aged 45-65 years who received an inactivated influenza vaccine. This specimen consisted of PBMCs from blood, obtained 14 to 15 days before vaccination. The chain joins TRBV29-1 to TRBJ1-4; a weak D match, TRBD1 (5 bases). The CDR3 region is CSVLVGHEKLFF. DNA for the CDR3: TGCAGCGTCTTGGTGGGGCATGAAAAACTGTTTTTT.